The TCR beta chain under discussion was sequenced for a study of blood T cell repertoires in COVID-19. Study background: The origin of the acute and convalescent COVID-19 samples was the United States, Italy and Spain.

TCRdb keeps only in-frame clones here, not all; method: immunoSEQ multiplex PCR. The table records approximately 88,000 clones, under 95% of them present only once. Germline-derived CDR1 and CDR2 are SNHLY and FYNNEI. The trim removed 5 bases at V and 4 bases at J, leaving 7 bases unmatched. The CDR3 loop spans 16 amino acids. This receptor was identified in a woman aged 45-60 years in a cohort sampled during active COVID-19. Sequencing input: peripheral blood. V and J are TRBV2 and TRBJ2-2; 10 nucleotides line up with TRBD1. This CDR3 is CASSKDRGRGTGELFF. The CDR3 DNA is TGTGCCAGCAGTAAAGACAGGGGGCGCGGCACCGGGGAGCTGTTTTTT.